This T cell receptor (beta chain) was sequenced for a study of blood T cells in healthy people across ages. Study in general: Per two T cells, template switching captured roughly one barcoded beta molecule. Study-level results: TCR beta diversity tracked closely with naive T cell percentage. The recorded TCR beta diversity per million T cells decreased in a roughly linear manner with age.

Germline V gives CDR1 DFQATT, CDR2 SNEGSKA (reference sequence). The CDR3 runs 13 residues. It was with a sample-barcoded 5' primer and a J-beta primer mix that a second PCR of roughly 7 to 12 cycles was run. Each cDNA molecule carried a tag from a template-switch adaptor that contained 12 random nucleotides. TCRdb re-called the 5' RACE reads through MiXCR, storing one row per CDR3 protein. The sample carries almost 1 million distinct CDR3 sequences, roughly 51% recorded once. This clonotype has a handful of counts. What it binds is unknown. A read error may account for a junction end that differs from germline.

The V and J genes are TRBV20-1 and TRBJ2-7, with D possibly being TRBD2 (6 bases). This TCR derives from a woman aged 60 to 75 in good health. Sequencing used blood. CDR3 sequence (DNA): TGCAGTGCAGGCGGGGTCAACGCCTACGAGCAGTATTTC. It is translated as CSAGGVNAYEQYF.